This T cell receptor beta chain was sequenced in a study of post-analysis software for immune sequencing data. Background on the study: Recorded disease courses covered relapsing-remitting, secondary progressive and progressive-relapsing multiple sclerosis. Some patients had no subtype annotation.

Concerning this clonotype itself: Antigen unknown.

TCR beta cDNA libraries had unique molecular identifiers. Input of roughly 1 to 11 million T cells yielded a few hundred thousand cDNA molecules. TCRdb re-called the PCR reads through MiXCR, storing one row per CDR3 protein. The sample contains 170,000 or so distinct CDR3 sequences, 30% of which appear only once. The CDR3 is 16 residues long. Germline V lookup: CDR1 SGHAT, CDR2 FQNNGV. V lost 6 bases to trimming and J lost 5 bases; unmatched junction nucleotides: 11. Findings and caveats of the study: Multiple sclerosis patients had significantly lower normalized Chao1 diversity than controls. Roughly 5 TRBV segments occurring more often in patients than controls included TRBV5-6, TRBV5-1 and TRBV20-1. Analysis by F measure revealed that same-batch samples clustered strongly together.

The genes are TRBV11-2 and TRBJ2-1, with TRBD2 matching over 9 bases. The sample comprised blood. This clonotype originated in a girl aged 5-17 years with multiple sclerosis. The CDR3 reads CASRPLSGRFHNEQFF. In nucleotides, the CDR3 is TGTGCCAGCAGACCCCTAAGCGGGAGGTTCCACAATGAGCAGTTCTTC.